One sample yielded the 22 T cell receptor beta chains listed below, sequenced in a study of PD-1 blockade in classical Hodgkin lymphoma. Relapse after autologous stem cell transplantation occurred in every patient, and brentuximab vedotin exposure varied. Method: immunoSEQ multiplex PCR; TCRdb's copy keeps in-frame clones and lacks some. Here the sample spans 75,000 to 100,000 clones, roughly 88% being singletons. The input for sequencing was peripheral blood mononuclear cells (PBMCs), taken at baseline. The source is a human donor with classical Hodgkin lymphoma.

This chain joins TRBV30 and TRBJ1-1; 7 bases agree with TRBD1. From germline, CDR1 is GTSNPN and CDR2 SVGIG (reference sequence). With 2 bases clipped from V and 2 bases from J, the junction kept 2 bases outside the gene matches. The CDR3 runs 13 residues. CDR3 amino acids: CAWSQGGNTEAFF. As DNA, the CDR3 is TGTGCCTGGAGTCAGGGGGGTAACACTGAAGCTTTCTTT.

V and J are TRBV11-2 and TRBJ1-4, with 7 bases fitting TRBD1. Germline V gene sequence: CDR1 SGHAT, CDR2 FQNNGV. This CDR3 contains 15 residues. V was pared by 0 bases and J by 8 bases, with 6 bases of the junction left unmatched. The CDR3 DNA sequence: TGTGCCAGCAGCTTAGATGGGCAGGGGGGAGAAAAACTGTTTTTT. The encoded protein is CASSLDGQGGEKLFF. Full variable domain (missing parts from reference TRBV11-2 and TRBJ1-4): EAGVAQSPRYKIIEKRQSVAFWCNPISGHATLYWYQQILGQGPKLLIQFQNNGVVDDSQLPKDRFSAERLKGVDSTLKIQPAKLEDSAVYLCASSLDGQGGEKLFFGSGTQLSVL.

The rearrangement uses TRBV6-4 and TRBJ1-5; the match to TRBD1 covers 8 bases. CDR3 length equals 15 residues. Germline CDR1 is MRHNA and CDR2 is SNTAGT. V shed 5 bases, J shed 3 bases, and the junction held 6 bases outside the gene matches. The CDR3 is CASSYQGADNQPQHF. CDR3 DNA: TGTGCCAGCAGTTATCAGGGGGCAGACAATCAGCCCCAGCATTTT.

The rearrangement joins TRBV4-1 to TRBJ2-3; 10 bases are a match to TRBD2. The trim removed 4 bases at V and 2 bases at J, leaving 3 bases unmatched. The CDR3 spans 15 residues. Germline CDR1 reads MGHRA; CDR2 reads YSYEKL. The CDR3 loop reads CASSPGTSVTDTQYF. CDR3 nucleotide sequence: TGCGCCAGCAGCCCCGGGACTAGCGTCACAGATACGCAGTATTTT.

This clone appeared once. The rearrangement uses TRBV29-1 and TRBJ2-5; D is possibly TRBD1 or TRBD2 (5 bases each). V was shortened by 4 bases and J by 3 bases, with 9 bases between the two germline ends. In germline, CDR1 is SQVTM, CDR2 ANQGSEA. The length of the CDR3 is 12 residues. As DNA, the CDR3 is TGCAGCGTTGTGCAGGGAGAAGAGACCCAGTACTTC. The encoded protein is CSVVQGEETQYF.

V gene TRBV7-3 combines with J gene TRBJ2-1, with 9 bases fitting TRBD1. The ends lost 8 bases at V and 3 bases at J; junction bases unmatched: 11. Germline CDR1 is SGHTA and CDR2 is FQGTGA. This CDR3 is 16 amino acids long. This CDR3 reads CASAETGGSIYNEQFF. The CDR3, as DNA: TGTGCCAGCGCCGAAACAGGGGGCTCCATCTACAATGAGCAGTTCTTC.

The rearrangement uses TRBV7-9 and TRBJ1-3; D uncertain. Germline loops: CDR1 SEHNR, CDR2 FQNEAQ (reference sequence). Trimming removed 10 bases at V and 3 bases at J, with 4 bases between. The CDR3 contains 10 residues. The CDR3 region has the DNA TGTGCCATCATTGGAAACACCATATATTTT. Protein: CAIIGNTIYF.

The chain carries TRBV6-1 and TRBJ2-1, with D possibly being TRBD1 (5 bases). V was cut by 7 bases and J by 1 base, with 11 bases left in between. Germline CDR1 reads MNHNS; CDR2 reads SASEGT. The CDR3 spans 14 residues. The CDR3 sequence is CASNRGWSYNEQFF. The CDR3 DNA is TGTGCCAGCAATAGGGGTTGGTCCTACAATGAGCAGTTCTTC.

The CDR3 here is CASLPTGGGYTF. CDR3 in DNA: TGTGCCAGCCTACCGACAGGGGGAGGCTACACCTTC. The chain combines TRBV2 with TRBJ1-2; 9 positions match TRBD1. With 8 bases clipped from V and 8 bases from J, the junction kept 6 bases outside the gene matches. The CDR3 loop spans 12 amino acids. Germline assignment: CDR1 SNHLY and CDR2 FYNNEI. Looking up the rest from reference TRBV2 and TRBJ1-2 gives the full variable domain: EPEVTQTPSHQVTQMGQEVILRCVPISNHLYFYWYRQILGQKVEFLVSFYNNEISEKSEIFDDQFSVERPDGSNFTLKIRSTKLEDSAMYFCASLPTGGGYTFGSGTRLTVV.

This clone was found once. The chain uses TRBV29-1 and TRBJ1-2, with D unclear. The CDR3 runs 13 residues. V lost 4 bases and J lost 2, with 11 bases in between. Per the germline V gene, CDR1 is SQVTM and CDR2 is ANQGSEA. CDR3 coding DNA: TGCAGCGTTGGCCACCTCTCCAACTATGGCTACACCTTC. Amino acids: CSVGHLSNYGYTF.

The chain employs TRBV5-6 and TRBJ2-7; D is possibly TRBD1 (5 bases). With 2 bases removed from V and 2 bases from J, the gap between germline ends came to 5 bases. Germline V lookup: CDR1 SGHDT, CDR2 YYEEEE. The CDR3 is made up of 12 amino acids. The CDR3: CASSLQAYEQYF. The DNA for the CDR3 is TGTGCCAGCAGCTTACAGGCCTACGAGCAGTACTTC.

This clone is termed medium-sized (0.01 to 0.1%). The chain is built from TRBV9 and TRBJ1-1, with D maybe TRBD1 (5 bases). The CDR3 consists of 15 residues. Germline CDR1 and CDR2: SGDLS and YYNGEE. Trimming took off 2 bases at V and 3 bases at J, with 14 bases between the two ends. The CDR3 nucleotides read TGTGCCAGCAGCGTTTTTGACAGACCCGACACTGAAGCTTTCTTT. This sequence encodes CASSVFDRPDTEAFF.

The gene calls are TRBV7-2 and TRBJ2-7; D possibly corresponds to TRBD2 (5 bases). Germline CDR1 and CDR2: SGHTA and FQGNSA. CDR3 length equals 17 residues. Trimming cost V 1 base and J 2 bases, with 18 bases left between them. The chain's CDR3 is CASSLGSLGVLPYEQYF. The CDR3 DNA reads TGTGCCAGCAGCTTAGGTTCGCTCGGGGTACTCCCCTACGAGCAGTACTTC.

The rearrangement joins TRBV6-6 to TRBJ1-5; D gene ambiguous. Trimming left V 8 bases short and J 4 bases short, with 18 bases between. The CDR3 is made up of 15 amino acids. Germline-derived CDR1 and CDR2 are MNHNY and SVGAGI (reference sequence). The CDR3 spells CASGLLGEGNQPQHF. DNA of the CDR3: TGTGCCAGCGGACTTCTGGGTGAGGGAAATCAGCCCCAGCATTTT.

This chain's CDR3 is CASTSGGAGNTIYF. CDR3 bases: TGTGCCAGTACCTCCGGCGGGGCTGGAAACACCATATATTTT. The chain employs TRBV19 and TRBJ1-3; D not resolved. V shed 7 bases and J shed 2 bases, with 12 bases lying between them. Germline V gene lookup returns CDR1 LNHDA and CDR2 SQIVND (reference sequence). The CDR3 has 14 residues.

Here the CDR3 reads CAISETGQAFF. The CDR3, as DNA: TGTGCCATCAGTGAAACAGGGCAAGCTTTCTTT. The V and J genes are TRBV10-3 and TRBJ1-1, with D tentatively TRBD1 (6 bases). The CDR3 is 11 residues long. The V end lost 3 bases, the J end lost 9 bases, and 8 bases lay between the germline ends. The germline CDR1 and CDR2 sequences are ENHRY and SYGVKD.

The sample holds a few counts of this clone. The chain couples TRBV19 to TRBJ2-7, with a weak D call TRBD2 (7 bases). The CDR3 totals 15 residues. Trimming took off 6 bases at V and 0 bases at J, with 15 bases between the two ends. Per germline, CDR1 LNHDA and CDR2 SQIVND (reference sequence). The CDR3 bases are TGTGCCAGTAGGAGGGGGGGGACGGACTCCTACGAGCAGTACTTC. Its translation is CASRRGGTDSYEQYF.

This chain uses TRBV4-1 with TRBJ2-7, with 8 bases aligning to TRBD1. V was clipped by 3 bases and J by 3 bases; unmatched bases: 7. The CDR3 is 15 residues long. CDR1 is MGHRA and CDR2 is YSYEKL in the germline V gene. The chain's CDR3 is CASSHGQGEGYEQYF. Here the CDR3 DNA reads TGCGCCAGCAGCCATGGACAGGGAGAGGGCTACGAGCAGTACTTC.

A single count supports this clone. The chain employs TRBV30 and TRBJ2-5; D is possibly TRBD2 (6 bases). The ends were cut back, 0 bases at V and 5 bases at J, with 7 bases in the middle. The CDR3 has 12 residues. The germline CDR1 and CDR2 sequences are GTSNPN and SVGIG (reference sequence). The CDR3 reads CAWSVGRETQYF. The CDR3, as DNA: TGTGCCTGGAGTGTGGGGAGGGAGACCCAGTACTTC. The full variable domain, in which reference TRBV30 and TRBJ2-5 provide the parts outside the CDR3, is SQTIHQWPATLVQPVGSPLSLECTVEGTSNPNLYWYRQAAGRGLQLLFYSVGIGQISSEVPQNLSASRPQDRQFILSSKKLLLSDSGFYLCAWSVGRETQYFGPGTRLLVL.

On this clone itself: No conserved phenylalanine or tryptophan is present at the end of the CDR3, so a read error is the likely explanation. Because the CDR3's place on the DNA is in doubt, the DNA is left out and the CDR3 is given as listed by TCRdb. This chain connects TRBV21-1 to TRBJ2-4; TRBD1 is the table's D call and was not checked against the DNA. TRBV21-1 is given as a pseudogene. The CDR3 contains 19 residues when both ends are counted. The CDR3 is CASSSSPGQGEGAKNIQYL.

There are many counts of this clone. The chain employs TRBV28 and TRBJ2-7; D is uncertain. Trimming stripped 6 bases from V and 2 bases from J, with 8 bases between. Looked up from germline, CDR1 is MDHEN and CDR2 is SYDVKM. This CDR3 is 12 amino acids long. CDR3 amino acids: CASSPWAYEQYF. The CDR3 coding sequence is TGTGCCAGCAGCCCTTGGGCCTACGAGCAGTACTTC.

The chain recombines TRBV28 with TRBJ2-1; D not resolved. Germline loops: CDR1 MDHEN, CDR2 SYDVKM. V gave up 7 bases and J gave up 5 bases, with 3 bases separating them. This CDR3 comprises 10 residues. DNA for the CDR3: TGTGCCAGCAAGGACAATGAGCAGTTCTTC. Amino acid sequence: CASKDNEQFF.